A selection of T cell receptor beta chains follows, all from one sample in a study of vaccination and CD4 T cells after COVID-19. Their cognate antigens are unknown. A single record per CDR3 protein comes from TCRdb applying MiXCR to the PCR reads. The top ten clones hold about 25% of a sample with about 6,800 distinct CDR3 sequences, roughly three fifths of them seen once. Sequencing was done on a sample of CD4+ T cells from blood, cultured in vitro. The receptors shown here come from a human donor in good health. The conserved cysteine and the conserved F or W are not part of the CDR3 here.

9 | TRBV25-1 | ASSAGGTQY
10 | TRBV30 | AWRKGGAGYT
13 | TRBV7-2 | ASSRGGGWFYEQY
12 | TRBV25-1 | ASAVFVDPYEQY
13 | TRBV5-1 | ASSLGRSNTGELF
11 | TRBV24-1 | ATSVIATGELF
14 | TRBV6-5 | ASSYSTGTVIPEQY
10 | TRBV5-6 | ASSRGEETQY
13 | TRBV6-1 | ASTRTSGSPGELF
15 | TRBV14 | ASSHRLAGGLPYEQY
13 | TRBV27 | ASKSRGDGNTEAF
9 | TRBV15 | ATSGLYEQY
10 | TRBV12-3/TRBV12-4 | ASSFLANIQY
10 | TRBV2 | ASRMGLETQY
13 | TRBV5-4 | ASSLPRGGYNEQF
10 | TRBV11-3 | ASSQRLGELF
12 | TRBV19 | ASRQQSNNSPLH
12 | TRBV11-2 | ASSTKGGPDTQY
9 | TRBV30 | AVQGFTEAF
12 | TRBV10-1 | ASSDGQFGNGYT
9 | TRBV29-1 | SVEHGLSYT
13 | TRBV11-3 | ASSLGTVSHNEQF
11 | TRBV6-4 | ASSDELGQPQH
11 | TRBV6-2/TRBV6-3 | ASNQGRTGELF
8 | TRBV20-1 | SAAGLATY